This T cell receptor (beta chain) was captured by sequencing in a study of blood T cell repertoires in COVID-19. The wider study: The samples span acute and convalescent COVID-19 from the United States, Italy and Spain. The cDNA or gDNA used as material had been derived from T cells, B-cell-depleted T cells, or PBMCs.

In the source study's methods: Amplification from reference gene primers served as the basis for estimated nucleated cell counts. The protocol was immunoSEQ multiplex PCR, while the TCRdb copy is restricted to in-frame clones and leaves out a portion. That table is the source of V, J and clone size, and D and trimming were worked out from the DNA. The sample includes around 180,000 clones, approximately 80% of them seen just once. Trimming took 4 bases from V and 2 from J, leaving 6 bases between them. The CDR3 length is 14 residues. Germline CDR1 reads LNHDA; CDR2 reads SQIVND (reference sequence). The TCR originated in a human donor in a cohort sampled during active COVID-19. The chain joins TRBV19 to TRBJ2-6; tentative D call: TRBD2 (6 bases). The sequenced material came from peripheral blood. The CDR3 region is CASSTGAGANVLTF. DNA of the CDR3: TGTGCCAGTAGTACGGGGGCTGGGGCCAACGTCCTGACTTTC.